One and the same sample provided the 29 T cell receptor beta chains below, sequenced in a study of identifying expanded T cells in peripheral blood. The protocol was immunoSEQ multiplex PCR, while the TCRdb copy is restricted to in-frame clones and leaves out a portion. The data contain around 99,000 clones, about 87% of them singletons. Sequencing input: blood. Every receptor here comes from a person aged 18 to 75 in good health.

The chain carries TRBV11-2 and TRBJ2-2; D uncertain. This CDR3 contains 11 residues. CDR1 SGHAT and CDR2 FQNNGV come from the germline V gene. Trimming took 5 bases from V and 6 from J, leaving 4 bases between them. CDR3 sequence reads: CASSTAGELFF. The CDR3 nucleotides read TGTGCCAGCAGCACGGCCGGGGAGCTGTTTTTT.

This clone came up a few times. The V gene is TRBV5-8, the J gene TRBJ2-4; D is possibly TRBD2 (6 bases). Germline assignment: CDR1 SGHTS and CDR2 YDEGEE. Trimming removed 4 bases at V and 7 bases at J, with 18 bases between. The CDR3 is 15 amino acids. As DNA, the CDR3 is TGTGCCAGCAGCCGTTTGGAGGGGTGGGGGAACATTCAGTACTTC. Translation: CASSRLEGWGNIQYF.

The rearrangement uses TRBV23-1 and TRBJ2-7, with TRBD1 as a possible D gene (5 bases). TRBV23-1 is given ORF status, its function remaining uncertain. With 4 bases removed from V and 0 bases from J, the gap between germline ends came to 13 bases. The CDR3 has 15 residues. CDR3 amino acids: CASSLRRQSSYEQYF. DNA of the CDR3: TGCGCCAGCAGTCTAAGGCGACAGAGCTCCTACGAGCAGTACTTC.

This clone was observed a handful of times. V and J are TRBV30 and TRBJ2-1, with D possibly being TRBD1 (6 bases). Germline lookup yields CDR1 GTSNPN and CDR2 SVGIG (reference sequence). The CDR3 covers 15 residues. V shed 0 bases and J shed 7 bases, with 16 bases lying between them. CDR3 sequence reads: CAWSVGTLPWNEQFF. The CDR3 nucleotides are TGTGCCTGGAGTGTCGGGACACTTCCCTGGAATGAGCAGTTCTTC.

This clone was found once. The genes are TRBV29-1 and TRBJ2-7; TRBD2 agrees at 7 bases. The length of the CDR3 is 14 residues. The junction had 12 bases not matched to a gene; V was cut back by 4 bases and J by 6 bases. Germline CDR1 is SQVTM and CDR2 is ANQGSEA. CDR3 protein: CSVADGTTRTEQYF. The CDR3 DNA sequence: TGCAGCGTTGCAGATGGGACTACTCGCACCGAGCAGTACTTC.

The chain combines TRBV19 with TRBJ1-5; 8 bases line up with TRBD1. Germline-derived CDR1 and CDR2 are LNHDA and SQIVND (reference sequence). There are 15 residues in the CDR3. The V segment lost 7 bases and the J segment 3 bases; nucleotides outside the gene matches: 8. This chain's CDR3 is CASKETGAPNQPQHF. The CDR3 DNA sequence: TGTGCCAGTAAAGAGACAGGGGCCCCCAATCAGCCCCAGCATTTT.

V and J are TRBV5-1 and TRBJ1-3; D unresolved. There are 15 residues in the CDR3. Trimming removed 4 bases from V and 0 bases from J, with 11 bases in between. Per germline, CDR1 SGHRS and CDR2 YFSETQ. The CDR3, as DNA: TGCGCCAGCAGCCCGGACGGGAGCTCTGGAAACACCATATATTTT. This translates into CASSPDGSSGNTIYF.

The chain has TRBV29-1 and TRBJ2-5; D tentatively reads TRBD1 or TRBD2 (5 bases each). Trimming stripped 4 bases from V and 0 bases from J, with 9 bases between. This CDR3 comprises 13 residues. CDR1 SQVTM and CDR2 ANQGSEA come from the germline V gene. In DNA form, the CDR3 reads TGCAGCGTTGTAGGGACGGACCAAGAGACCCAGTACTTC. Residues: CSVVGTDQETQYF.

This chain joins TRBV27 and TRBJ1-1; 9 bases fit TRBD1. This CDR3 has 14 amino acids. Germline V CDR1 and CDR2: MNHEY, SMNVEV (reference sequence). V dropped 6 bases and J dropped 2; count of bases not matched to a gene: 4. The CDR3 DNA sequence: TGTGCCAGCAGACCGGGACAGGGAAACACTGAAGCTTTCTTT. Encoded protein: CASRPGQGNTEAFF.

The rearrangement uses TRBV5-1 and TRBJ2-7; D possibly matches TRBD1 or TRBD2 (5 bases each). CDR3 size: 17 residues. Germline V gene lookup returns CDR1 SGHRS and CDR2 YFSETQ. Trimming pared 4 bases from V and 2 bases from J, leaving 22 bases between. DNA for the CDR3: TGCGCCAGCAGCCTAGGTCTAGACCCCCGGGGCGCCTACGAGCAGTACTTC. It yields the protein CASSLGLDPRGAYEQYF.

The chain recombines TRBV5-1 with TRBJ2-3; no clear D. V was shortened by 2 bases and J by 0 bases, with 13 bases between the two germline ends. The CDR3 is 16 residues long. The germline CDR1 and CDR2 sequences are SGHRS and YFSETQ. The CDR3 nucleotides are TGCGCCAGCAGCTTTCCCCCGGAGCCTAGCACAGATACGCAGTATTTT. Translating gives CASSFPPEPSTDTQYF.

The rearrangement joins TRBV11-2 to TRBJ2-3, with D perhaps matching TRBD1 or TRBD2 (6 bases each). The CDR3 contains 14 residues. Germline CDR1 is SGHAT and CDR2 is FQNNGV. V was trimmed by 6 bases and J by 2 bases, leaving 12 bases between them. The chain's CDR3 is CASRLRGPTDTQYF. The CDR3 nucleotides are TGTGCCAGCAGACTCCGGGGGCCCACAGATACGCAGTATTTT.

This chain joins TRBV28 and TRBJ1-5; D is undetermined. The CDR3 sequence is 13 residues long. V gave up 6 bases and J gave up 0 bases, with 6 bases separating them. Per the germline V gene, CDR1 is MDHEN and CDR2 is SYDVKM. The CDR3 reads CASREYSNQPQHF. The CDR3 DNA reads TGTGCCAGCAGGGAGTATAGCAATCAGCCCCAGCATTTT. Drawing the rest from reference TRBV28 and TRBJ1-5, the complete variable domain is DVKVTQSSRYLVKRTGEKVFLECVQDMDHENMFWYRQDPGLGLRLIYFSYDVKMKEKGDIPEGYSVSREKKERFSLILESASTNQTSMYLCASREYSNQPQHFGDGTRLSIL.

The V gene is TRBV19, the J gene TRBJ2-1, with D possibly TRBD2 on 5 matching bases. Germline V gene data show CDR1 as LNHDA and CDR2 as SQIVND (reference sequence). With 10 bases removed from V and 8 bases from J, the gap between germline ends came to 15 bases. The CDR3 has 12 amino acids. CDR3 in amino acids: CATDSGFHEQFF. The DNA of the CDR3 is TGTGCCACAGATTCGGGGTTTCATGAGCAGTTCTTC.

The J gene is TRBJ1-2, the V gene TRBV4-3; 8 positions match TRBD1. Trimming cost V 2 bases and J 7 bases; bases outside gene matches: 9. The germline V gene has CDR1 LGHNA and CDR2 YSLEER. This CDR3 has 15 residues. The CDR3 here is CASSQTDREAPGYTF. CDR3 DNA sequence: TGCGCCAGCAGCCAAACGGACAGGGAGGCTCCTGGCTACACCTTC.

The V call is TRBV6-5, the J call TRBJ1-1; D might be TRBD1 (6 bases). CDR1 and CDR2 from the germline V gene are MNHEY and SVGAGI. The ends were cut back, 7 bases at V and 4 bases at J, with 16 bases in the middle. CDR3 length: 14 amino acids. The CDR3, as DNA: TGTGCCAGCACTAAACAGGGCTTGGGCACTGAAGCTTTCTTT. This gives the protein CASTKQGLGTEAFF.

This chain joins TRBV6-5 and TRBJ2-5, with D possibly called TRBD1 or TRBD2 (5 bases each). Germline values: CDR1 MNHEY, CDR2 SVGAGI. This CDR3 region has 15 residues. Trimming removed 0 bases at V and 1 base at J, with 9 bases between. The CDR3: CASSYSRGIQETQYF. CDR3 in DNA: TGTGCCAGCAGTTACTCACGGGGCATCCAAGAGACCCAGTACTTC.

This chain joins TRBV19 and TRBJ2-1; 7 nucleotides line up with TRBD2. The CDR3 loop spans 14 amino acids. Germline trimming cut 5 bases from V and 4 bases from J; bases unmatched to any gene: 5. The germline gives CDR1 LNHDA, CDR2 SQIVND (reference sequence). The CDR3 nucleotides read TGTGCCAGTAGTCTCACTAGCGTTTACAATGAGCAGTTCTTC. It encodes CASSLTSVYNEQFF.

The gene calls are TRBV6-5 and TRBJ1-4, with D unresolved. The CDR3 runs 16 residues. Germline-derived CDR1 and CDR2 are MNHEY and SVGAGI. V was shortened by 0 bases and J by 4 bases, with 12 bases between the two germline ends. CDR3 in DNA: TGTGCCAGCAGTTACTCGAGGCCACCACTTAATGAAAAACTGTTTTTT. It translates to CASSYSRPPLNEKLFF.

The rearrangement joins TRBV2 to TRBJ2-1; D ambiguous. This CDR3 has 15 amino acids. V was cut by 2 bases and J by 0 bases, with 8 bases left in between. Germline V gene sequence: CDR1 SNHLY, CDR2 FYNNEI. CDR3 sequence reads: CASSEYRSSYNEQFF. For the CDR3, the DNA is TGTGCCAGCAGTGAATATAGGAGCTCCTACAATGAGCAGTTCTTC.

The rearrangement links TRBV18 to TRBJ2-7; 8 bases align to TRBD1. There are 14 residues in the CDR3. The germline CDR1 and CDR2 sequences are KGHSH and LQKENI. V was pared by 5 bases and J by 3 bases, with 6 bases of the junction left unmatched. CDR3: CASSLGTGLYEQYF. CDR3 sequence (DNA): TGTGCCAGCTCATTAGGGACAGGACTCTACGAGCAGTACTTC.

The V and J genes are TRBV6-5 and TRBJ1-5; D perhaps matches TRBD1 (6 bases). The CDR3 is 12 residues long. Deletions cut 8 bases from V and 7 bases from J, with 12 bases between. In germline, CDR1 is MNHEY, CDR2 SVGAGI. This CDR3 reads CASSGAGQPQHF. CDR3 in DNA: TGTGCCAGCTCGGGGGCGGGACAGCCCCAGCATTTT.

The chain recombines TRBV7-2 with TRBJ2-7; 7 positions match TRBD1. Germline CDR1 SGHTA, CDR2 FQGNSA. The CDR3 is made up of 15 amino acids. J lost 1 base, V lost 1 base, and 4 bases had no gene match. CDR3 protein: CASSLEGQVSYEQYF. The CDR3 nucleotides read TGTGCCAGCAGCTTAGAAGGACAGGTATCCTACGAGCAGTACTTC.

This chain joins TRBV11-2 and TRBJ2-1; perhaps TRBD2 as D (6 bases). Germline V lookup: CDR1 SGHAT, CDR2 FQNNGV. The V end lost 5 bases, the J end lost 7 bases, and 12 bases lay between the germline ends. This CDR3 spans 13 amino acids. CDR3 residues: CASSPGTLNEQFF. CDR3 nucleotide sequence: TGTGCCAGCAGCCCCGGGACTCTGAATGAGCAGTTCTTC.

This sequence joins TRBV9 and TRBJ2-1; D is uncertain. Trimming shortened V by 7 bases and J by 1 base, and 9 bases separated the two germline ends. The CDR3 spans 13 residues. CDR1 is SGDLS, CDR2 YYNGEE, per germline. Here the CDR3 DNA reads TGTGCCAGCTCATTAGCTTCCTACAATGAGCAGTTCTTC. It specifies CASSLASYNEQFF.

The chain has TRBV5-6 and TRBJ1-4; D unresolved. This CDR3 is 13 amino acids long. Trimming took 0 bases from V and 7 from J, leaving 7 bases between them. Germline CDR1 is SGHDT and CDR2 is YYEEEE. CDR3 nucleotide sequence: TGTGCCAGCAGCTTGGTAGGGTCTGAAAAACTGTTTTTT. Translation: CASSLVGSEKLFF.

The rearrangement uses TRBV6-1 and TRBJ1-2; possible D gene TRBD1, 5 bases. V lost 11 bases to trimming and J lost 7 bases, with 17 bases between them. The CDR3 runs to 12 residues. Germline assignment: CDR1 MNHNS and CDR2 SASEGT. CDR3 in amino acids: CALGEATGGYTF. For the CDR3, the DNA is TGTGCCTTGGGGGAGGCAACGGGTGGCTACACCTTC.

Written as DNA, the CDR3 is TGTGCCAGCAGTGTGGGCTATAGCAATCAGCCCCAGCATTTT. Its translation is CASSVGYSNQPQHF. The chain joins TRBV27 to TRBJ1-5; D unclear. Trimming removed 5 bases from V and 0 bases from J, with 8 bases in between. CDR1 MNHEY and CDR2 SMNVEV come from the germline V gene (reference sequence). The CDR3 spans 14 residues.

This CDR3 reads CASSEAGVRGRSDTEAFF. The CDR3 DNA is TGTGCCAGCAGTGAAGCGGGAGTCAGGGGAAGGTCGGACACTGAAGCTTTCTTT. The V call is TRBV6-1, the J call TRBJ1-1; possibly TRBD1 for D (6 bases). The ends were cut back, 0 bases at V and 3 bases at J, with 20 bases in the middle. This CDR3 comprises 18 residues. The germline V gene has CDR1 MNHNS and CDR2 SASEGT.